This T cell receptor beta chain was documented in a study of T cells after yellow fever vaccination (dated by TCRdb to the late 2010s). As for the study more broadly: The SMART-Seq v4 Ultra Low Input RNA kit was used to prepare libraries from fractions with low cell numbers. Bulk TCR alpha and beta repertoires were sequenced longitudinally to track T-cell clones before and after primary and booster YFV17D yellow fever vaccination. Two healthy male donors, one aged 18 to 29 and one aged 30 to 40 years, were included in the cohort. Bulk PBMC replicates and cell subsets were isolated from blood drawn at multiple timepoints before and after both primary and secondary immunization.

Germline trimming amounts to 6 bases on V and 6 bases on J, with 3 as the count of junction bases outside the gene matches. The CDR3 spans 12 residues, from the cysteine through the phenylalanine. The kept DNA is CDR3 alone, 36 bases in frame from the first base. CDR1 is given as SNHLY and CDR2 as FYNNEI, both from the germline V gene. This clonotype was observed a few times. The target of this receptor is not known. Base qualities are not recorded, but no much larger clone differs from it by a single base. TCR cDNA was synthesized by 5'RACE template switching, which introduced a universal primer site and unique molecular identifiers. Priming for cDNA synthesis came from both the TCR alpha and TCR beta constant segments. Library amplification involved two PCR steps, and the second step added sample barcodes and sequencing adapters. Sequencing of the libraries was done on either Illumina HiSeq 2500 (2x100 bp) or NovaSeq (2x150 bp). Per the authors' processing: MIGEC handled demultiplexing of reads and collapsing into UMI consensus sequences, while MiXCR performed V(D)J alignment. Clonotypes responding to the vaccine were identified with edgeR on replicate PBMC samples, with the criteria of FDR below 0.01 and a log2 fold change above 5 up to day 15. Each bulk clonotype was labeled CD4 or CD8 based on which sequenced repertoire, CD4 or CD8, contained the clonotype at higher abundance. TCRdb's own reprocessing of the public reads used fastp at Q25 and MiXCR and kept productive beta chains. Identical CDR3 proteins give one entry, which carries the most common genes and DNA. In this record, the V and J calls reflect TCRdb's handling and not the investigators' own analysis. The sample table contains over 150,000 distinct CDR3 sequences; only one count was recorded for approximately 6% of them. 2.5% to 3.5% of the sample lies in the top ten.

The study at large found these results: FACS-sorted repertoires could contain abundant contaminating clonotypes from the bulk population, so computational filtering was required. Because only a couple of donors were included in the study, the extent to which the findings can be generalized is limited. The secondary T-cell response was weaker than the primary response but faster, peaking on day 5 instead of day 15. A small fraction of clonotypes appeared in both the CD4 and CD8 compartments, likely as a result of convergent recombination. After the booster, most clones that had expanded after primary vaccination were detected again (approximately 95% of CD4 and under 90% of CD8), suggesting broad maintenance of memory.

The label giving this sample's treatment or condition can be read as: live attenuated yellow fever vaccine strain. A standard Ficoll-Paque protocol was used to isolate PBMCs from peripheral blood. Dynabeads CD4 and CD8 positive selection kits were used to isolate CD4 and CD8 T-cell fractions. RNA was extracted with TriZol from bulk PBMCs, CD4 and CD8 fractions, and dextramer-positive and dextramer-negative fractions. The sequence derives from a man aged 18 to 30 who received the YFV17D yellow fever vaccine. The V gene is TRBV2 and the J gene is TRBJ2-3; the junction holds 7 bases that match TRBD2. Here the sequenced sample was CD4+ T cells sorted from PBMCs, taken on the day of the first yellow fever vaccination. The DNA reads TGTGCCAGCAGGAGGACTAGTGATACGCAGTATTTT. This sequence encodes CASRRTSDTQYF.